Sequencing of this TCR beta chain was carried out in a study of type 1 regulatory T cells. Across the whole study: T-allo10 is an in vitro-generated, Tr1-enriched CD4 T cell product specific for alloantigen.

Each CDR3 protein is one row after TCRdb ran MiXCR on the reads. The sample records some 90,000 distinct CDR3 sequences, 31% being singletons. There are 14 residues in the CDR3. V lost 0 bases, J lost 2 bases, and 8 bases lay in between. Germline values: CDR1 SGDLS, CDR2 YYNGEE. What was sequenced was CD4+ T cells, either the whole sample or a sorted fraction (not recorded which). The chain employs TRBV9 and TRBJ2-5, with D perhaps matching TRBD1 (5 bases). This clonotype was sampled from a human donor in good health. This CDR3 reads CASSVEAGQETQYF. The CDR3 nucleotides read TGTGCCAGCAGCGTAGAGGCAGGGCAAGAGACCCAGTACTTC.